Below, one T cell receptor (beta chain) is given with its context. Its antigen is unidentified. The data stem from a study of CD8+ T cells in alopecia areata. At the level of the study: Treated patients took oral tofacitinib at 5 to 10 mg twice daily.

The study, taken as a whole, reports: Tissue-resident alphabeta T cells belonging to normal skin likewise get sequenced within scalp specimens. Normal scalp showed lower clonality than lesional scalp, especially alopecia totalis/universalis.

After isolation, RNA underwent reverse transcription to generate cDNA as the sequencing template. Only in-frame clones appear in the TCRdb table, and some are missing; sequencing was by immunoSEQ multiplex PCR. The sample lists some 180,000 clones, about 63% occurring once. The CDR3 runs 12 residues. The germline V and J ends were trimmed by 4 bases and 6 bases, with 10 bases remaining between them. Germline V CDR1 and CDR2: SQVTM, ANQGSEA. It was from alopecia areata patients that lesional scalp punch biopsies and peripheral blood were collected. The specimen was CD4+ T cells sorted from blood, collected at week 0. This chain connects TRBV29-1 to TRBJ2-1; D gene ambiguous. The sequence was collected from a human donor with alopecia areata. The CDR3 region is CSVVQATNEQFF. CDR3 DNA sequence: TGCAGCGTTGTGCAGGCCACCAATGAGCAGTTCTTC.